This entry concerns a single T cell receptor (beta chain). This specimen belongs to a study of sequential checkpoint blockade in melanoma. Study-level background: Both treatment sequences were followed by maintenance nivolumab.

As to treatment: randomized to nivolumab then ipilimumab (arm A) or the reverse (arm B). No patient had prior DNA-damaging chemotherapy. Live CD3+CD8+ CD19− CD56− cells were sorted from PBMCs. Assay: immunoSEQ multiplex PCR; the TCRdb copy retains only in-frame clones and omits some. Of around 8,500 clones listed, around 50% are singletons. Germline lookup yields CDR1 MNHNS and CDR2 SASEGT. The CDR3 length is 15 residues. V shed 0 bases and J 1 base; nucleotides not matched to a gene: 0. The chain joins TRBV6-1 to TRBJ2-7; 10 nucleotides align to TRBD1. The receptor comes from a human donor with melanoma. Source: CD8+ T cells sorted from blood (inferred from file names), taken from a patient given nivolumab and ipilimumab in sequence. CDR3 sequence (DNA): TGTGCCAGCAGTGAAGCGGGACAGGGGTCCTACGAGCAGTACTTC. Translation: CASSEAGQGSYEQYF.